This entry lists 17 T cell receptor beta chains sequenced from one sample in a study of blood T cell repertoires in COVID-19. Method: immunoSEQ multiplex PCR; TCRdb's copy keeps in-frame clones and lacks some. This sample has 73,000 or so clones; 80% to 85% occur once, and the top ten carry 4.5%. Sequencing input: peripheral blood. The receptor source for this set is a woman aged 55-69 years with acute or convalescent COVID-19.

A word on this clone: Germline and junction disagree at one end, which may indicate a read error. The genes are TRBV12-3 or TRBV12-4 and TRBJ1-1; the D gene is possibly TRBD1 (6 bases). This CDR3 is 13 amino acids long. The CDR3 sequence: CASSLEGGTIAFF. CDR3 DNA: TGTGCCAGCAGCTTAGAGGGAGGGACAATAGCTTTCTTT.

This chain joins TRBV5-1 and TRBJ2-2, with D maybe TRBD1 (6 bases). Germline assignment: CDR1 SGHRS and CDR2 YFSETQ. This CDR3 spans 15 amino acids. V was pared by 5 bases and J by 1 base, with 12 bases between. In DNA form, the CDR3 reads TGCGCCAGCAGGACCGGGACAATGAACACCGGGGAGCTGTTTTTT. As protein: CASRTGTMNTGELFF.

CDR3 in DNA: TGTGCCAGCAGCTCTGGGAGCTCTGGAAACACCATATATTTT. Translating gives CASSSGSSGNTIYF. The chain employs TRBV7-9 and TRBJ1-3; D gene uncertain. CDR3 length: 14 residues. The germline V gene has CDR1 SEHNR and CDR2 FQNEAQ (reference sequence). Trimming pared 4 bases from V and 0 bases from J, leaving 7 bases between.

This clone was seen only once. This chain connects TRBV3-1 (or the pseudogene TRBV3-2) to TRBJ2-2; tentatively, D is TRBD2 (6 bases). With 8 bases removed from V and 4 bases from J, the gap between germline ends came to 14 bases. CDR3 length: 14 amino acids. The V gene's germline CDR1 is LGHDT and CDR2 YNNKEL (reference sequence). The CDR3 DNA sequence: TGTGCCAGCCGGGCGGGGTCTGGCACCGGGGAGCTGTTTTTT. Translating gives CASRAGSGTGELFF.

V is TRBV6-5 and J is TRBJ2-1, with D unclear. V gave up 6 bases and J gave up 7 bases, with 10 bases separating them. Germline lookup yields CDR1 MNHEY and CDR2 SVGAGI. This CDR3 has 12 amino acids. In nucleotides, the CDR3 is TGTGCCAGCAGCCAAAGAGTGAATGAGCAGTTCTTC. This gives the protein CASSQRVNEQFF.

This sequence joins TRBV19 and TRBJ2-5, with 13 bases lining up with TRBD2. With 8 bases clipped from V and 5 bases from J, the junction kept 2 bases outside the gene matches. Germline-derived CDR1 and CDR2 are LNHDA and SQIVND (reference sequence). There are 13 residues in the CDR3. CDR3 amino acids: CASGLAGDETQYF. The CDR3 DNA follows: TGTGCCAGTGGACTAGCGGGGGACGAGACCCAGTACTTC.

The chain uses TRBV15 and TRBJ1-2, with D possibly being TRBD1 (6 bases). Per germline, CDR1 LNHNV and CDR2 YYDKDF (reference sequence). The CDR3 contains 17 residues. V shed 6 bases and J shed 6 bases, with 26 bases lying between them. For the CDR3, the DNA is TGTGCCACCAGTCACGACCTTAACAGGGCTTTTATAGATGGCTACACCTTC. Its protein product is CATSHDLNRAFIDGYTF.

The rearrangement joins TRBV7-6 to TRBJ1-2; maybe TRBD1 (6 bases). Germline-derived CDR1 and CDR2 are SGHVS and FNYEAQ. The CDR3 loop spans 15 amino acids. The V gene lost 2 bases and the J gene lost 8 bases, with 18 bases spanning the gap. This CDR3 is CASSLQVSRGEGYTF. The CDR3 DNA reads TGTGCCAGCAGCTTACAAGTGAGCAGGGGTGAAGGCTACACCTTC. The full variable domain, rest sourced from reference TRBV7-6 and TRBJ1-2, is GAGVSQSPRYKVTKRGQDVALRCDPISGHVSLYWYRQALGQGPEFLTYFNYEAQQDKSGLPNDRFSAERPEGSISTLTIQRTEQRDSAMYRCASSLQVSRGEGYTFGSGTRLTVV.

The chain recombines TRBV5-4 with TRBJ2-6; no clear D. Germline V lookup: CDR1 SGHNT, CDR2 YYREEE (reference sequence). V was cut by 4 bases and J by 0 bases, with 11 bases left in between. This CDR3 has 16 residues. The CDR3 sequence: CASSTSLNSGANVLTF. The CDR3 DNA is TGTGCCAGCAGCACTTCGTTGAACTCTGGGGCCAACGTCCTGACTTTC.

In DNA, the CDR3 is TGTGCCAGCAGTTACCCAAGCGGGGGCCACCCCTACAATGAGCAGTTCTTC. Amino acids: CASSYPSGGHPYNEQFF. This chain connects TRBV6-2 or TRBV6-3 to TRBJ2-1; 8 nucleotides line up with TRBD2. The germline V gene has CDR1 MNHEY and CDR2 SVGEGT. This CDR3 is 17 amino acids long. Unmatched junction bases numbered 8, after V lost 2 bases and J lost 2 bases.

The chain combines TRBV6-5 with TRBJ1-5; 7 nucleotides align to TRBD1. The CDR3 totals 14 residues. Germline-derived CDR1 and CDR2 are MNHEY and SVGAGI. Germline trimming cut 6 bases from V and 6 bases from J; bases unmatched to any gene: 8. CDR3 sequence: CASRPTGVAQPQHF. DNA of the CDR3: TGTGCCAGCAGGCCTACAGGGGTGGCTCAGCCCCAGCATTTT.

This chain uses TRBV5-1 with TRBJ1-5; TRBD1 matches at 7 bases. The CDR3 spans 15 residues. V was clipped by 0 bases and J by 4 bases; unmatched bases: 4. The V gene's germline CDR1 is SGHRS and CDR2 YFSETQ. CDR3 nucleotide sequence: TGCGCCAGCAGCTTGGAGGGACAGAGAAATCAGCCCCAGCATTTT. It yields the protein CASSLEGQRNQPQHF. Full variable domain (missing parts from reference TRBV5-1 and TRBJ1-5): KAGVTQTPRYLIKTRGQQVTLSCSPISGHRSVSWYQQTPGQGLQFLFEYFSETQRNKGNFPGRFSGRQFSNSRSEMNVSTLELGDSALYLCASSLEGQRNQPQHFGDGTRLSIL.

V usage is TRBV25-1 and J usage is TRBJ1-1; D gene unclear. This CDR3 comprises 11 residues. V was clipped by 7 bases and J by 5 bases, with 8 bases between them. The germline V gene encodes CDR1 MGHDK and CDR2 SYGVNS. The CDR3 here is CASKARTEAFF. The CDR3 nucleotides are TGTGCCAGCAAGGCGAGGACTGAAGCTTTCTTT. Using reference TRBV25-1 and TRBJ1-1 for the parts outside the CDR3, the full variable domain is EADIYQTPRYLVIGTGKKITLECSQTMGHDKMYWYQQDPGMELHLIHYSYGVNSTEKGDLSSESTVSRIRTEHFPLTLESARPSHTSQYLCASKARTEAFFGQGTRLTVV.

The chain carries TRBV3-1 (or the pseudogene TRBV3-2) and TRBJ2-2, with no clear D. Germline lookup yields CDR1 LGHDT and CDR2 YNNKEL (reference sequence). Trimming cost V 3 bases and J 0 bases, with 11 bases left between them. The CDR3 sequence is 16 residues long. Written as DNA, the CDR3 is TGTGCCAGCAGCCAGCTCCTAGGTTCGAACACCGGGGAGCTGTTTTTT. Translation: CASSQLLGSNTGELFF.

V gene TRBV19 combines with J gene TRBJ2-5, with TRBD1 identical over 7 bases. CDR1 and CDR2 from the germline V gene are LNHDA and SQIVND (reference sequence). Trimming cost V 4 bases and J 4 bases; bases outside gene matches: 12. This CDR3 is built from 16 residues. This CDR3 reads CASSTSGTVSLETQYF. In DNA, the CDR3 is TGTGCCAGTAGTACCTCCGGGACAGTTTCACTAGAGACCCAGTACTTC. Together with reference TRBV19 and TRBJ2-5, the CDR3 gives the full variable domain: DGGITQSPKYLFRKEGQNVTLSCEQNLNHDAMYWYRQDPGQGLRLIYYSQIVNDFQKGDIAEGYSVSREKKESFPLTVTSAQKNPTAFYLCASSTSGTVSLETQYFGPGTRLLVL.

J is TRBJ2-1 and V is TRBV5-1; D is perhaps TRBD1 (6 bases). This CDR3 spans 15 amino acids. V lost 2 bases and J lost 5, with 14 bases in between. Germline CDR1 SGHRS, CDR2 YFSETQ. CDR3 sequence (DNA): TGCGCCAGCAGCTTAACCGGGACAACAAACAATGAGCAGTTCTTC. It codes for CASSLTGTTNNEQFF.

The chain carries TRBV19 and TRBJ1-1; 8 positions match TRBD1. Trimming took 3 bases from V and 4 from J; bases not matched to a gene: 10. The CDR3 loop spans 16 amino acids. CDR1 is LNHDA, CDR2 SQIVND, per germline (reference sequence). CDR3 sequence reads: CASSMGSGGASTEAFF. The DNA for the CDR3 is TGTGCCAGTAGTATGGGGTCAGGGGGCGCATCCACTGAAGCTTTCTTT.